A selection of T cell receptor beta chains follows, all from one sample in a study of technical replicates of blood from a few donors. The data were produced by immunoSEQ multiplex PCR, yet TCRdb's version contains in-frame clones alone and is incomplete. The sample lists tens of thousands of clones, 80% to 90% occurring once. Sequencing was done on a sample of PBMCs. These receptor sequences come from a human donor in good health. Some clones in this sample may be carry-over from other donors' samples. The CDR3 runs from the conserved cysteine through the conserved F or W. D genes are given only for firm matches. A row's size may be missing; if present it is once, few, many or a size class.

TRBJ2-3 . TRBV7-8 . TGTGCCAGCAGCTTACGTATCCGGGGTGGCACAGATACGCAGTATTTT CASSLRIRGGTDTQYF
TRBJ2-7 . TRBV2 . TGTGCCAGCAGTGCGGCGGGACGGTACGAGCAGTACTTC CASSAAGRYEQYF
TRBJ1-3 . TRBV10-3 . TGTGCCATCCGCCTGGAGTACCCAGGAAACACCATATATTTT CAIRLEYPGNTIYF
TRBJ1-6 . TRBV15 . TGTGCCACCAGCAGAGATGGGAGTAATTCACCCCTCCACTTT CATSRDGSNSPLHF
TRBJ2-2 . TRBV23-1 TRBD1 TGCGCCGGGGGACAGCTGAACACCGGGGAGCTGTTTTTT CAGGQLNTGELFF
TRBJ1-6 . TRBV7-9 TRBD1 TGTGCCAGCAGCTCGATGGACAGGGTCCATCGACCCCTCCACTTT CASSSMDRVHRPLHF
TRBJ2-7 . TRBV6-6 . TGTGCCAGCAGTTACGAGACAGGCTCCTACGAGCAGTACTTC CASSYETGSYEQYF
TRBJ2-5 . TRBV7-9 TRBD2 TGTGCCAGCAGAAGGACTAGCGGTGGTGGGACCCAGTACTTC CASRRTSGGGTQYF
TRBJ2-7 once TRBV2 TRBD1 TGTGCCAGCCGGCCCCCAATGCGAGGGACAGGGGTCTCCTACGAGCAGTACTTC CASRPPMRGTGVSYEQYF
TRBJ2-7 . TRBV27 . TGTGCCAGCAGTTACAGGAGCGACTACGAGCAGTACTTC CASSYRSDYEQYF
TRBJ1-3 . TRBV6-5 . TGTGCCAGCAGTGGACTGATCTCTGGAAACACCATATATTTT CASSGLISGNTIYF
TRBJ2-2 . TRBV15 . TGTGCCACCAGTCAGCCTCGACTAACCGGGGAGCTGTTTTTT CATSQPRLTGELFF
TRBJ2-7 once TRBV5-4 . TGTGCCAGCAGCTTGCTTCCCGCGGGCTCCGAGCAGTACTTC CASSLLPAGSEQYF
TRBJ2-1 . TRBV7-9 . TGTGCCAGCAGCTTAGGGGACTCTCGGGGGCAGTTCTTC CASSLGDSRGQFF
TRBJ2-7 . TRBV6-5 TRBD2 TGTGCCAGCACCAATAGCGGGAGTGGAGAGCAGTACTTC CASTNSGSGEQYF
TRBJ1-6 . TRBV11-1 . TGTGCCACCCACGGTCCGACAGCCATTAATTCACCCCTCCACTTT CATHGPTAINSPLHF
TRBJ1-4 . TRBV5-1 . TGCGCCAGCACCTCCGGGACCGGGGGTGAAAAACTGTTTTTT CASTSGTGGEKLFF
TRBJ2-2 . TRBV27 . TGTGCCAGCAGTCTAACGGGCACCGGGGAGCTGTTTTTT CASSLTGTGELFF
TRBJ2-5 . TRBV9 . TGTGCCAGCAGCGTAGACCTCCGATGGGGCCCCACGGAGACCCAGTACTTC CASSVDLRWGPTETQYF
TRBJ2-7 . TRBV10-2 TRBD2 TGCGCCAGCAACCCGGGACTAGCGGCGACCTACGAGCAGTACTTC CASNPGLAATYEQYF
TRBJ1-1 . TRBV27 . TGTGCCAGCAGTTTAGGAGGTACTTTCTTT CASSLGGTFF
TRBJ1-1 . TRBV7-9 . TGTGCCAGCAGCTTAGGAGAGAACACTGAAGCTTTCTTT CASSLGENTEAFF